These 27 T cell receptor beta chains share one sample of origin, sequenced in a study of technical replicates of blood from a handful of donors. The table came from immunoSEQ multiplex PCR; TCRdb's copy has only in-frame clones and leaves some out. This table holds roughly 60,000 clones, approximately 86% found once. Sequenced input: PBMCs. Receptors were obtained from a human donor in good health. Some clones in this sample may be carry-over from other donors' samples.

This clone has just one count. The J gene is TRBJ2-2, the V gene TRBV6-5, with 12 bases identical to TRBD2. Germline-derived CDR1 and CDR2 are MNHEY and SVGAGI. The CDR3 consists of 14 residues. Trimming removed 8 bases from V and 5 bases from J; junction bases left unmatched: 3. CDR3 residues: CASRLAGDTGELFF. CDR3 sequence (DNA): TGTGCCAGCCGACTAGCGGGGGATACCGGGGAGCTGTTTTTT.

This clone was counted once. The CDR3 sequence is CAWSVWVGDEQFF. Here the CDR3 DNA reads TGTGCCTGGAGTGTCTGGGTAGGGGATGAGCAGTTCTTC. The rearrangement uses TRBV30 and TRBJ2-1, with D tentatively TRBD1 (5 bases). The V end was cut by 0 bases, the J end by 8 bases, with 11 bases between. Germline V gene data show CDR1 as GTSNPN and CDR2 as SVGIG (reference sequence). The CDR3 runs to 13 residues.

This clone was observed a handful of times. This chain connects TRBV11-3 to TRBJ2-7, with 7 positions matching TRBD2. The ends lost 5 bases at V and 5 bases at J; junction bases unmatched: 12. The germline CDR1 and CDR2 sequences are SGHNT and YENEEA. CDR3 size: 15 residues. The chain's CDR3 is CASSLSGWGTNEQYF. The CDR3 coding sequence is TGTGCCAGCAGCCTTAGCGGGTGGGGTACCAACGAGCAGTACTTC.

The chain employs TRBV12-5 and TRBJ2-7; possible D gene TRBD1, 6 bases. Germline CDR1 is LGHNT and CDR2 is FRNRAP. Trimming pared 6 bases from V and 5 bases from J, leaving 14 bases between. The CDR3 consists of 13 residues. The CDR3 DNA follows: TGTGCTAGTGGGATCGACAGGTCGAACGAGCAGTACTTC. This encodes CASGIDRSNEQYF. The full variable domain, with the rest looked up from reference TRBV12-5 and TRBJ2-7, is DARVTQTPRHKVTEMGQEVTMRCQPILGHNTVFWYRQTMMQGLELLAYFRNRAPLDDSGMPKDRFSAEMPDATLATLKIQPSEPRDSAVYFCASGIDRSNEQYFGPGTRLTVT.

The rearrangement joins TRBV7-8 to TRBJ2-7; 9 bases are shared with TRBD1. J lost 0 bases, V lost 6 bases, and 9 bases had no gene match. This CDR3 region has 16 residues. Germline V gene data show CDR1 as SGHVS and CDR2 as FQNEAQ. The CDR3 reads CASRLQGAVPSYEQYF. The CDR3, as DNA: TGTGCCAGCAGATTACAGGGGGCCGTACCCTCCTACGAGCAGTACTTC.

The V gene is TRBV7-2, the J gene TRBJ1-2; D is unclear. V was cut by 3 bases and J by 3 bases, with 8 bases left in between. CDR3 length equals 13 residues. Germline V gene lookup returns CDR1 SGHTA and CDR2 FQGNSA. This CDR3 is CASSLSQDYGYTF. CDR3 bases: TGTGCCAGCAGCTTGAGCCAGGACTATGGCTACACCTTC.

CDR3 DNA: TGTGCCAGCAGCTTAGTCGGCGGGCGGGCTTTCTTT. Residues: CASSLVGGRAFF. This chain links TRBV11-3 with TRBJ1-1; no firm D call. The V gene's germline CDR1 is SGHNT and CDR2 YENEEA. There are 12 residues in the CDR3. With 1 base removed from V and 11 bases from J, the gap between germline ends came to 11 bases.

The chain recombines TRBV19 with TRBJ2-1; 10 bases line up with TRBD2. The CDR3 contains 14 residues. V trimming: 3 bases; J trimming: 6 bases; junction bases outside the gene matches: 2. Germline V gene lookup returns CDR1 LNHDA and CDR2 SQIVND (reference sequence). CDR3 sequence: CASSISGGGNEQFF. CDR3 nucleotides: TGTGCCAGTAGTATCAGCGGGGGGGGCAATGAGCAGTTCTTC. Full variable domain (remainder filled in from reference TRBV19 and TRBJ2-1): DGGITQSPKYLFRKEGQNVTLSCEQNLNHDAMYWYRQDPGQGLRLIYYSQIVNDFQKGDIAEGYSVSREKKESFPLTVTSAQKNPTAFYLCASSISGGGNEQFFGPGTRLTVL.

This sequence joins TRBV29-1 and TRBJ1-2; TRBD1 is a possible D gene (6 bases). CDR3 length: 13 residues. Germline values: CDR1 SQVTM, CDR2 ANQGSEA. Trimming shortened V by 6 bases and J by 2 bases, and 13 bases separated the two germline ends. CDR3 nucleotide sequence: TGCAGCGTCGATCCCACAGGGAACTATGGCTACACCTTC. Protein sequence: CSVDPTGNYGYTF.

The chain joins TRBV30 to TRBJ2-4; D is possibly TRBD2 (6 bases). Germline V CDR1 and CDR2: GTSNPN, SVGIG (reference sequence). Trimming cost V 0 bases and J 7 bases, with 13 bases left between them. This CDR3 has 14 amino acids. For the CDR3, the DNA is TGTGCCTGGAGTGTCGGAGCGGGTGGGAACATTCAGTACTTC. This encodes CAWSVGAGGNIQYF. Complete variable domain (other parts from reference TRBV30 and TRBJ2-4): SQTIHQWPATLVQPVGSPLSLECTVEGTSNPNLYWYRQAAGRGLQLLFYSVGIGQISSEVPQNLSASRPQDRQFILSSKKLLLSDSGFYLCAWSVGAGGNIQYFGAGTRLSVL.

The chain recombines TRBV7-9 with TRBJ1-3; D not resolved. V lost 11 bases and J lost 0, with 14 bases in between. Germline CDR1 is SEHNR and CDR2 is FQNEAQ (reference sequence). The CDR3 length is 14 residues. This CDR3 is CAEGRPSSGNTIYF. In DNA, the CDR3 is TGTGCCGAGGGTAGGCCAAGCTCTGGAAACACCATATATTTT.

The V call is TRBV28, the J call TRBJ1-2; 9 nucleotides align to TRBD1. The germline gives CDR1 MDHEN, CDR2 SYDVKM. The CDR3 has 16 amino acids. Losses at the gene ends were 2 bases for V and 0 bases for J; bases not matched to a gene: 4. The CDR3 sequence is CASSLAGTGSNYGYTF. CDR3 sequence (DNA): TGTGCCAGCAGTTTAGCAGGGACAGGGTCTAACTATGGCTACACCTTC.

V and J are TRBV7-2 and TRBJ2-7; 7 bases agree with TRBD1. Looked up from germline, CDR1 is SGHTA and CDR2 is FQGNSA. The length of the CDR3 is 13 residues. Losses at the gene ends were 5 bases for V and 5 bases for J; bases not matched to a gene: 6. CDR3 DNA: TGTGCCAGCAGCCTGACAGGGCTCAACGAGCAGTACTTC. Translating gives CASSLTGLNEQYF.

This clone was counted between two and nine times. The CDR3 DNA sequence: TGTGCCAGCAGCTTAACCGGGATCAGCTACGAGCAGTACTTC. It encodes CASSLTGISYEQYF. This chain links TRBV11-3 with TRBJ2-7; possibly TRBD2 for D (5 bases). The CDR3 is 14 amino acids. In germline, CDR1 is SGHNT, CDR2 YENEEA. V was shortened by 2 bases and J by 3 bases, with 11 bases between the two germline ends.

The chain is built from TRBV5-6 and TRBJ2-7, with a weak D call TRBD2 (6 bases). The CDR3 length is 13 residues. Looked up from germline, CDR1 is SGHDT and CDR2 is YYEEEE. The germline V and J ends were trimmed by 1 base and 7 bases, with 12 bases remaining between them. The DNA for the CDR3 is TGTGCCAGCAGCTTGCGGGGGTACCATGAGCAGTACTTC. Amino acid sequence: CASSLRGYHEQYF.

The chain employs TRBV5-4 and TRBJ1-1; D not certain. Germline V gene sequence: CDR1 SGHNT, CDR2 YYREEE (reference sequence). V was shortened by 6 bases and J by 3 bases, with 12 bases between the two germline ends. CDR3 size: 13 residues. In DNA, the CDR3 is TGTGCCAGCAATTCGATCGGGGACACTGAAGCTTTCTTT. Encoded protein: CASNSIGDTEAFF.

This sequence joins TRBV9 and TRBJ1-2; weak D call: TRBD1 (6 bases). CDR1 and CDR2 (germline): SGDLS, YYNGEE. The V and J ends lost 3 bases and 4 bases respectively, with 16 bases between them. CDR3 length equals 15 residues. CDR3 loop: CASSAPDRQAYGYTF. DNA of the CDR3: TGTGCCAGCAGCGCCCCAGACCGACAGGCCTATGGCTACACCTTC.

The V gene is TRBV2, the J gene TRBJ2-5; 7 bases line up with TRBD2. The CDR3 is 13 amino acids. Germline V gene data show CDR1 as SNHLY and CDR2 as FYNNEI. Germline trimming cut 0 bases from V and 13 bases from J; bases unmatched to any gene: 8. This chain's CDR3 is CASSEAIRLARYF. The CDR3 nucleotides read TGTGCCAGCAGTGAAGCCATAAGACTAGCCCGGTACTTC.

A few counts support this clone. The rearrangement links TRBV7-7 to TRBJ2-1; a weak D match, TRBD2 (5 bases). Trimming left V 1 base short and J 9 bases short, with 10 bases between. The germline gives CDR1 SSHAT, CDR2 FNYEAQ (reference sequence). The CDR3 totals 13 residues. For the CDR3, the DNA is TGTGCCAGCAGCTTAGAACTAGGAGTTGAGCAGTTCTTC. This codes for CASSLELGVEQFF.

The V call is TRBV5-1, the J call TRBJ1-1, with 7 bases identical to TRBD1. Unmatched junction bases numbered 7, after V lost 4 bases and J lost 1 base. This CDR3 is built from 15 residues. The V gene's germline CDR1 is SGHRS and CDR2 YFSETQ. CDR3 DNA sequence: TGCGCCAGCAGCGCAAGGACAGGAGGGAACACTGAAGCTTTCTTT. Its translation is CASSARTGGNTEAFF.

This clone was detected once. V gene TRBV6-5 combines with J gene TRBJ1-4; TRBD1 aligns across 8 bases. The CDR3 runs 15 residues. Trimming cost V 4 bases and J 8 bases; bases outside gene matches: 9. CDR1 MNHEY and CDR2 SVGAGI come from the germline V gene. For the CDR3, the DNA is TGTGCCAGCAGTTCCCGGACAGGGCTGGGAGAAAAACTGTTTTTT. Protein product: CASSSRTGLGEKLFF.

The chain couples TRBV5-1 to TRBJ2-7; D ambiguous. The CDR3 length is 14 residues. The ends were cut back, 0 bases at V and 2 bases at J, with 9 bases in the middle. Germline CDR1 and CDR2: SGHRS and YFSETQ. The CDR3 reads CASSLGQEPYEQYF. CDR3 nucleotide sequence: TGCGCCAGCAGCTTGGGTCAGGAACCCTACGAGCAGTACTTC.

The chain joins TRBV5-1 to TRBJ1-1; tentative D call: TRBD1 (6 bases). Germline V gene lookup returns CDR1 SGHRS and CDR2 YFSETQ. V lost 1 base and J 4 bases, leaving 11 bases between the germline ends. The CDR3 is 14 amino acids. The CDR3 spells CASSLTSGVTEAFF. The CDR3 bases are TGCGCCAGCAGCTTGACTTCAGGGGTCACTGAAGCTTTCTTT.

The chain links TRBV28 to TRBJ2-5; 7 nucleotides agree with TRBD2. CDR1 and CDR2 from the germline V gene are MDHEN and SYDVKM. The CDR3 totals 15 residues. Germline trimming cut 4 bases from V and 3 bases from J; bases unmatched to any gene: 8. Here the CDR3 reads CASSSSGRGEETQYF. CDR3 bases: TGTGCCAGCAGTTCCTCAGGGAGGGGAGAAGAGACCCAGTACTTC.

This clone was picked up a small number of times. V usage is TRBV2 and J usage is TRBJ2-1; 9 bases agree with TRBD1. The CDR3 has 15 residues. The junction had 3 bases not matched to a gene; V was cut back by 4 bases and J by 2 bases. CDR1 is SNHLY and CDR2 is FYNNEI in the germline V gene. CDR3 protein: CASSGGQGTYNEQFF. CDR3 in DNA: TGTGCCAGCAGTGGGGGACAGGGTACCTACAATGAGCAGTTCTTC.

The V call is TRBV19, the J call TRBJ1-1; possibly TRBD1 for D (5 bases). This CDR3 is built from 15 residues. Germline V gives CDR1 LNHDA, CDR2 SQIVND (reference sequence). Between the trimmed V and J ends, which lost 5 bases and 1 base, there was a span of 14 bases. The CDR3 loop reads CASSPPVGQNTEAFF. Written as DNA, the CDR3 is TGTGCCAGTAGTCCCCCCGTGGGGCAGAACACTGAAGCTTTCTTT. Combining the CDR3 with reference TRBV19 and TRBJ1-1 gives the whole variable domain DGGITQSPKYLFRKEGQNVTLSCEQNLNHDAMYWYRQDPGQGLRLIYYSQIVNDFQKGDIAEGYSVSREKKESFPLTVTSAQKNPTAFYLCASSPPVGQNTEAFFGQGTRLTVV.

This rearrangement joins TRBV19 to TRBJ2-3, with D unresolved. Germline CDR1 is LNHDA and CDR2 is SQIVND (reference sequence). This CDR3 region has 13 residues. The V end was cut by 5 bases, the J end by 4 bases, with 10 bases between. CDR3 sequence: CASSYATPDTQYF. For the CDR3, the DNA is TGTGCCAGTAGTTACGCTACCCCAGATACGCAGTATTTT. The whole variable domain, filled in from reference TRBV19 and TRBJ2-3, reads DGGITQSPKYLFRKEGQNVTLSCEQNLNHDAMYWYRQDPGQGLRLIYYSQIVNDFQKGDIAEGYSVSREKKESFPLTVTSAQKNPTAFYLCASSYATPDTQYFGPGTRLTVL.